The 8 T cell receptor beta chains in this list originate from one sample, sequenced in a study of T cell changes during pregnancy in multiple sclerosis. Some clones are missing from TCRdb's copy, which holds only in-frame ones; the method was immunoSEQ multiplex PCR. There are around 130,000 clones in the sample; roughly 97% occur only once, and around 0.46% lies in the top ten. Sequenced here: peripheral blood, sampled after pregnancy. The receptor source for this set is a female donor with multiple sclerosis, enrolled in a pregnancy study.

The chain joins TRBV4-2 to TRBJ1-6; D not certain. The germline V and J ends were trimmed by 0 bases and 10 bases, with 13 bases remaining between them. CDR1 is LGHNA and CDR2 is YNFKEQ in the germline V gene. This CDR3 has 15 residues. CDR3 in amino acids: CASSQDRRGTSPLHF. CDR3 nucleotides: TGTGCCAGCAGCCAAGACAGGCGGGGAACGTCACCCCTCCACTTT.

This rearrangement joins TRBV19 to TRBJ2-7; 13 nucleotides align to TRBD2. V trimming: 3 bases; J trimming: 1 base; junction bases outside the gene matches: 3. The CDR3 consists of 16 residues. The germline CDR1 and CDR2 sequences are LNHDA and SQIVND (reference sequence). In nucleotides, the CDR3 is TGTGCCAGTAGTATTCGGACTAGCGGGAGTTCCTACGAGCAGTACTTC. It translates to CASSIRTSGSSYEQYF.

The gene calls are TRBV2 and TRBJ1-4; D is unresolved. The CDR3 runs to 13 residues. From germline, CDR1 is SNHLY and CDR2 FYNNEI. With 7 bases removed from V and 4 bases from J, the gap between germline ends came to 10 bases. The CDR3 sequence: CASKGARNEKLFF. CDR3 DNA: TGTGCCAGCAAGGGAGCCCGTAATGAAAAACTGTTTTTT.

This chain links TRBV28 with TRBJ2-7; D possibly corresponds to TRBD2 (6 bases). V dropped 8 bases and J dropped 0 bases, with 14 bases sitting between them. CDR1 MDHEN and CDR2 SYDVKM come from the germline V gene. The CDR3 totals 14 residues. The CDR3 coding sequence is TGTGCCAGCCAAACGACTAGTAACTCCTACGAGCAGTACTTC. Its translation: CASQTTSNSYEQYF. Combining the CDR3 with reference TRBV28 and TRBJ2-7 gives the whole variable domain DVKVTQSSRYLVKRTGEKVFLECVQDMDHENMFWYRQDPGLGLRLIYFSYDVKMKEKGDIPEGYSVSREKKERFSLILESASTNQTSMYLCASQTTSNSYEQYFGPGTRLTVT.

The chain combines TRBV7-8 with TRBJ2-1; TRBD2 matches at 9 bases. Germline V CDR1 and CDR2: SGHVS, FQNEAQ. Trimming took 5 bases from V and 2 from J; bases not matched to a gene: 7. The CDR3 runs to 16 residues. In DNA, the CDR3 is TGTGCCAGCAGCCCAAGTAGCGGGAGTACCTACAATGAGCAGTTCTTC. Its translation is CASSPSSGSTYNEQFF.

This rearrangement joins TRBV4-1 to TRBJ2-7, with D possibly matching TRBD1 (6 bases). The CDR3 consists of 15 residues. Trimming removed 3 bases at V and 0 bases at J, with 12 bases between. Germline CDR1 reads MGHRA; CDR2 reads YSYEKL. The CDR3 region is CASSHTGSASYEQYF. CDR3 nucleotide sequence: TGCGCCAGCAGCCACACAGGGTCAGCCTCCTACGAGCAGTACTTC.

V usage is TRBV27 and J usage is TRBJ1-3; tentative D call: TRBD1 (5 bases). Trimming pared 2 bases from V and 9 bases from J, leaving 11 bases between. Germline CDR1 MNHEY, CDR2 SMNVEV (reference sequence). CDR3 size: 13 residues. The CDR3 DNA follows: TGTGCCAGCAGTTTAGGGGCAATGAGCACCATATATTTT. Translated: CASSLGAMSTIYF.

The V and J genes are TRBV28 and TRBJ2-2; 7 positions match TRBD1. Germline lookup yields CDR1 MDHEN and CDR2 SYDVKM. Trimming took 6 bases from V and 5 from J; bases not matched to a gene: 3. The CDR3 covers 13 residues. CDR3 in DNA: TGTGCCAGCAGCCAACAGGGGACCGGGGAGCTGTTTTTT. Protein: CASSQQGTGELFF.